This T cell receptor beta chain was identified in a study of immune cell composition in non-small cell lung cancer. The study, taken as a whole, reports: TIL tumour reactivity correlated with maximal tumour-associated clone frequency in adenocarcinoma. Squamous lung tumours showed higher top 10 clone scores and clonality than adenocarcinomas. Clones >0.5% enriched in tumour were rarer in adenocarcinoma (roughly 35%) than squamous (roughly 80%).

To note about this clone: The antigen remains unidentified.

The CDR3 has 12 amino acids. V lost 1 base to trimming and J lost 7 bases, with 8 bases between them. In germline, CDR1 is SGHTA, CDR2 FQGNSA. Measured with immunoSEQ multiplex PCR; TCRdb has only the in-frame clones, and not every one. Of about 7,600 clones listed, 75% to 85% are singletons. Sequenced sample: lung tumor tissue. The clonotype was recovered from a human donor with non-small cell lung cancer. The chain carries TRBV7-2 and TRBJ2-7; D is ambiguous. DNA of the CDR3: TGTGCCAGCAGCTTAGATATTAGGGAGCAGTACTTC. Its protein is CASSLDIREQYF. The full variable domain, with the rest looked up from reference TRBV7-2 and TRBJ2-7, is GAGVSQSPSNKVTEKGKDVELRCDPISGHTALYWYRQSLGQGLEFLIYFQGNSAPDKSGLPSDRFSAERTGGSVSTLTIQRTQQEDSAVYLCASSLDIREQYFGPGTRLTVT.